Listed below are T cell receptor beta chains from one sample, sequenced in a study of beta chain features in type 1 diabetes. Using immunoSEQ multiplex PCR, the repertoire was profiled, and TCRdb retains in-frame clones only, with some absent. Of about 290,000 clones in the sample, 8% were seen once. Input material: central memory CD4+ T cells from blood. The receptors were gathered from a woman under 30 in good health. CDR3s include the opening cysteine and the closing phenylalanine or tryptophan. D genes are given only for firm matches.

j_gene | v_gene | d_gene | CDR3aa
TRBJ1-1 | TRBV2 | NA | CASTARTEAFF
TRBJ2-4 | TRBV7-2 | NA | CASSASGQLAKNIQYF
TRBJ2-5 | TRBV5-4 | NA | CASSGGVQETQYF
TRBJ1-2 | TRBV28 | NA | CASSETDNYGYTF
TRBJ1-2 | TRBV7-8 | TRBD1 | CASSSPQGKISGYTF
TRBJ2-2 | TRBV7-9 | TRBD1 | CASSSAGTGRRTGELFF
TRBJ1-5 | TRBV25-1 | NA | CASSESKGSNQPQHF
TRBJ1-2 | TRBV5-1 | NA | CASSLALYDYGYTF
TRBJ2-3 | TRBV6-5 | NA | CASSYSERADTQYF
TRBJ2-3 | TRBV25-1 | TRBD2 | CASSMRGSTDTQYF
TRBJ2-2 | TRBV6-6 | NA | CATYRETGELFF